The source of this T cell receptor (beta chain) is a study of T cell responses to AZD1222 COVID-19 vaccine. Overall study context: Combined were second doses at about 4 or about 12 weeks. Regarding the study as a whole: Spike-specific TCR breadth and depth grew following two AZD1222 doses. Possibly, clonal diversity was underestimated; donors were largely white British and included more females. None of the repertoires were sampled until the peak T cell response had passed.

The CDR3 length is 13 residues. Germline V gives CDR1 MNHEY, CDR2 SMNVEV (reference sequence). The V end was cut by 4 bases, the J end by 3 bases, with 9 bases between. Comments on this clone: Its specificity is not known.

The method was immunoSEQ multiplex PCR; TCRdb's version includes in-frame clones alone and lacks a portion of them. The sample gives about 120,000 clones, about 90% of which show up once; roughly 8.4% is in the top ten. This sequence was found in an adult in good health. The chain carries TRBV27 and TRBJ1-2, with no clear D. Sequenced material: peripheral blood, taken on day 0 of AZD1222 vaccination. DNA of the CDR3: TGTGCCAGCAGTTCTGACGGCTACTATGGCTACACCTTC. Amino acids: CASSSDGYYGYTF.